This T cell receptor beta chain was documented in a study of cytomegalovirus exposure and HLA in healthy donors. With regard to this clone: The antigen remains unidentified.

Findings and limits, study-wide: Earlier analysis found most TCR beta V segments productive about 90% or about 30% of the time.

The study ran its PCR with 60 Vbeta and 13 Jbeta primers. Original data processing: Later, an analysis found 80 million or so unique TCR beta chains, and about 10 million of these were shared. The protocol was immunoSEQ multiplex PCR, while the TCRdb copy is restricted to in-frame clones and leaves out a portion. The V and J calls and the clone size are those of that table, but D and trimming were determined from the DNA. This table has around 110,000 clones, 65% appearing once. The CDR3 length is 11 residues. V gave up 6 bases and J gave up 5 bases, with 11 bases separating them. Germline V gene lookup returns CDR1 DFQATT and CDR2 SNEGSKA (reference sequence).

The chain is built from TRBV20-1 and TRBJ2-7; no reliable D call. Specimen: PBMCs. The clonotype originates from a woman aged 40-49 years in good health and CMV-seropositive. The DNA of the CDR3 is TGCAGTGCATCGACCGAGGACGAGCAGTACTTC. Residues: CSASTEDEQYF.